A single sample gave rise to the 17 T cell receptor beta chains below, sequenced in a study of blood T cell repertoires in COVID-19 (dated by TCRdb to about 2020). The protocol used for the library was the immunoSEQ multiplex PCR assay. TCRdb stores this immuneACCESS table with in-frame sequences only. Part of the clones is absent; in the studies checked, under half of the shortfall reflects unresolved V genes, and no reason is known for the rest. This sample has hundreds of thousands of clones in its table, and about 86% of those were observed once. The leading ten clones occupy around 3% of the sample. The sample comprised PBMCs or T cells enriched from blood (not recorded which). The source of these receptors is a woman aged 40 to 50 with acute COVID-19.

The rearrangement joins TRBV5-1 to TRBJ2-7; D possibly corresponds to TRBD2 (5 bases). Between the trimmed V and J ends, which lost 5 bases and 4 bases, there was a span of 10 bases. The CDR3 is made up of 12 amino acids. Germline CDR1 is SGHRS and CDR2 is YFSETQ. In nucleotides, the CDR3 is TGCGCCAGCAGTCCCTCGGGATACGAGCAGTACTTC. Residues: CASSPSGYEQYF.

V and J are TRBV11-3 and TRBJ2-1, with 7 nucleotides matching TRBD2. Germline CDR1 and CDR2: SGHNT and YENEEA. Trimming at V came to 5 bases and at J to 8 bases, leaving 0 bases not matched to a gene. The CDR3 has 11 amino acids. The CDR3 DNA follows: TGTGCCAGCAGCCGGGGGGATGAGCAGTTCTTC. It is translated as CASSRGDEQFF.

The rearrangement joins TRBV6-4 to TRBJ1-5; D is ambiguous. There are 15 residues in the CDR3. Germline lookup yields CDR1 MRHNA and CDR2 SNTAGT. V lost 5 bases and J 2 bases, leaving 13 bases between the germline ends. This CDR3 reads CASSLEAGGNQPQHF. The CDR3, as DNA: TGTGCCAGCAGTCTCGAGGCGGGTGGCAATCAGCCCCAGCATTTT.

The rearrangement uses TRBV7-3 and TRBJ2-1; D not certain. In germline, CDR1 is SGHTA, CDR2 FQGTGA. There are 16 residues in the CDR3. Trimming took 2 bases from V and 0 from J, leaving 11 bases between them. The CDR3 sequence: CASSLAAHRSYNEQFF. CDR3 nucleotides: TGTGCCAGCAGCTTAGCGGCACACCGCTCCTACAATGAGCAGTTCTTC.

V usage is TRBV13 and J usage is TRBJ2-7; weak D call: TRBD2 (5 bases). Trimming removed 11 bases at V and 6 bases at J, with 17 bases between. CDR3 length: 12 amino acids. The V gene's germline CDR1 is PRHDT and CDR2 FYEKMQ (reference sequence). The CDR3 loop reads CACRSGSSEQYF. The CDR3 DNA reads TGTGCCTGCCGCTCGGGGTCAAGCGAGCAGTACTTC.

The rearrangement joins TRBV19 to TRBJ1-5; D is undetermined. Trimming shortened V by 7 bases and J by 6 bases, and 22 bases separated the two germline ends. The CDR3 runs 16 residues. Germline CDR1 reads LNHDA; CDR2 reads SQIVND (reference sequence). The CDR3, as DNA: TGTGCCAGTAAGTTTTCAGAGGTGATGATCACTCAGCCCCAGCATTTT. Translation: CASKFSEVMITQPQHF.

The CDR3 spells CASSRWGESPLHF. CDR3 coding DNA: TGTGCCAGCAGCCGGTGGGGGGAATCACCCCTCCACTTT. The V and J genes are TRBV28 and TRBJ1-6; tentative D call: TRBD1 (5 bases). Germline V gene lookup returns CDR1 MDHEN and CDR2 SYDVKM. Trimming took off 6 bases at V and 10 bases at J, with 13 bases between the two ends. This CDR3 has 13 amino acids.

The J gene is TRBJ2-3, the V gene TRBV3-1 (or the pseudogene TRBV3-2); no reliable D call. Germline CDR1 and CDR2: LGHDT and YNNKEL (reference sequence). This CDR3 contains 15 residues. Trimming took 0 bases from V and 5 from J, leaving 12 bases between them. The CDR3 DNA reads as TGTGCCAGCAGCCAAGACGCTAGTCTGGGAGATACGCAGTATTTT. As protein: CASSQDASLGDTQYF.

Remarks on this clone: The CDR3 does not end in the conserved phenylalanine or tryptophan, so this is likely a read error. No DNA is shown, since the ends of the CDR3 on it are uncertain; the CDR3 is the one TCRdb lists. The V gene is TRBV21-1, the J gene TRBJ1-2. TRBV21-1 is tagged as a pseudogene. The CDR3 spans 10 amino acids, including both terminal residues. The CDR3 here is CASSKVCGGS.

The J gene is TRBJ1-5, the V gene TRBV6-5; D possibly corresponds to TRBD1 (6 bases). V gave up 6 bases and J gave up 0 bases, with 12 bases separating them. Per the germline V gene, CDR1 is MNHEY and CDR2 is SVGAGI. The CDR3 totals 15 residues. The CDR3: CASRQTGDSNQPQHF. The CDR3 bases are TGTGCCAGCAGACAGACAGGTGATAGCAATCAGCCCCAGCATTTT.

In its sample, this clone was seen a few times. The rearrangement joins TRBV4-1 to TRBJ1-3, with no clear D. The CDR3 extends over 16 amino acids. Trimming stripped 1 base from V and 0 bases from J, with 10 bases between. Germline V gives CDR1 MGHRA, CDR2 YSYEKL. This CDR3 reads CASSQGSGSSGNTIYF. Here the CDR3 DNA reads TGCGCCAGCAGCCAAGGGTCAGGATCCTCTGGAAACACCATATATTTT.

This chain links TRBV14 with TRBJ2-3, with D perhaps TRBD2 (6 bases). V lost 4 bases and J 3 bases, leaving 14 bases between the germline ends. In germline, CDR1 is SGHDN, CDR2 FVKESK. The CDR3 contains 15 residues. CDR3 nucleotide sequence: TGTGCCAGCAGCCGGATGGGAGGCGGTACAGATACGCAGTATTTT. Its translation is CASSRMGGGTDTQYF.

CDR3 sequence: CASGRLAGVGTYF. The DNA for the CDR3 is TGTGCCAGCGGGAGACTAGCGGGAGTTGGAACGTACTTC. The chain has TRBV11-2 and TRBJ2-4; 12 positions match TRBD2. Unmatched junction bases numbered 11, after V lost 8 bases and J lost 15 bases. Germline V gives CDR1 SGHAT, CDR2 FQNNGV. The CDR3 length is 13 residues. Supplemented by reference TRBV11-2 and TRBJ2-4, the full variable domain reads EAGVAQSPRYKIIEKRQSVAFWCNPISGHATLYWYQQILGQGPKLLIQFQNNGVVDDSQLPKDRFSAERLKGVDSTLKIQPAKLEDSAVYLCASGRLAGVGTYFGAGTRLSVL.

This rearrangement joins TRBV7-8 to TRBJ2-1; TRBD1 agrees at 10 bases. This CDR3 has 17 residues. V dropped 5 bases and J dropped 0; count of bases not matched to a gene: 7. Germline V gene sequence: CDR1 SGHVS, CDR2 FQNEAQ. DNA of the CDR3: TGTGCCAGCAGCGTCGGACAGGGGGATTACTCCTACAATGAGCAGTTCTTC. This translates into CASSVGQGDYSYNEQFF. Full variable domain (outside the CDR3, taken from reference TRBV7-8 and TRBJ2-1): GAGVSQSPRYKVAKRGQDVALRCDPISGHVSLFWYQQALGQGPEFLTYFQNEAQLDKSGLPSDRFFAERPEGSVSTLKIQRTQQEDSAVYLCASSVGQGDYSYNEQFFGPGTRLTVL.

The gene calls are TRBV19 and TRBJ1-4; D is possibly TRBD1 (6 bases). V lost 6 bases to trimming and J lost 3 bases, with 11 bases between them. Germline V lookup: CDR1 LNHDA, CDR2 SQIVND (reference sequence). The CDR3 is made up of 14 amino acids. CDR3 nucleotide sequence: TGTGCCAGTAGATCCGGGACATCTAATGAAAAACTGTTTTTT. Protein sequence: CASRSGTSNEKLFF.

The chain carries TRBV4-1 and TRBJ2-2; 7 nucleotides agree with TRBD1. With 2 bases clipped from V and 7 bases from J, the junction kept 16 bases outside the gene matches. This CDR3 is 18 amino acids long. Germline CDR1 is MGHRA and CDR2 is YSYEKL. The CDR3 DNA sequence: TGCGCCAGCAGCCAACTATTATCCAAGACAGGGCAATTCGGGGAGCTGTTTTTT. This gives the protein CASSQLLSKTGQFGELFF.

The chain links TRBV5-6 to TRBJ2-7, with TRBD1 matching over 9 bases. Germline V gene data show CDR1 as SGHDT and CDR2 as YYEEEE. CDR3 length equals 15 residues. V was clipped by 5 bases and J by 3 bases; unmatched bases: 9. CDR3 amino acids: CASSTRGTGNYEQYF. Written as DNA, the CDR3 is TGTGCCAGCAGTACCAGGGGGACAGGGAACTACGAGCAGTACTTC.